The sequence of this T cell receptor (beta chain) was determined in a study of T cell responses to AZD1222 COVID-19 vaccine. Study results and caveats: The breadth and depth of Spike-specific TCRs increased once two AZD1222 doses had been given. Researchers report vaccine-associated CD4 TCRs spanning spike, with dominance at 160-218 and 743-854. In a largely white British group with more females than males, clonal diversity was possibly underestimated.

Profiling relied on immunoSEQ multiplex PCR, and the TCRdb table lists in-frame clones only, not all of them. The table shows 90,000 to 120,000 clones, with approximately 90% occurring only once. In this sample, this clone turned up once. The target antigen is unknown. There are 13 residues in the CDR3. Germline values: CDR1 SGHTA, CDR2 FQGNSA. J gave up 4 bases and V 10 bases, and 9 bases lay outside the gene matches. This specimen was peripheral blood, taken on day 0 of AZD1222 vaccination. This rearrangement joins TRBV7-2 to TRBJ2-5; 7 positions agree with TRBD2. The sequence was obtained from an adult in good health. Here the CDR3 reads CANSWGGSETQYF. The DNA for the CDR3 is TGTGCCAATAGCTGGGGGGGGTCAGAGACCCAGTACTTC.